One sample yielded the 31 T cell receptor beta chains listed below, sequenced in a study of T-cell reconstitution after alpha-beta-depleted transplantation in children. As it was prepared, the TCRbeta library received unique molecular identifiers. From the PCR reads, TCRdb called clonotypes with MiXCR, one entry per CDR3 protein. The sample consists of about a million distinct CDR3 sequences, about 29% of them appearing once. The sample was PBMCs, mostly from graft donor cells, taken 360 days after TCRalphabeta/CD19-depleted stem cell transplant. The receptors were gathered from a boy less than two years old who had a stem cell transplant for SCID, so the T cells may come from the graft donor.

This clonotype occurred once. This chain links TRBV12-3 or TRBV12-4 with TRBJ2-5; TRBD2 is a possible D gene (5 bases). This CDR3 has 13 residues. V dropped 7 bases and J dropped 5 bases, with 14 bases sitting between them. CDR3 in amino acids: CASTRTLRETQYF. For the CDR3, the DNA is TGTGCCAGCACCCGGACTCTGAGGGAGACCCAGTACTTC.

This clonotype was observed a few times. The chain employs TRBV7-2 and TRBJ1-1; possibly TRBD1 for D (6 bases). Trimming pared 2 bases from V and 1 base from J, leaving 11 bases between. CDR3 length: 15 residues. The germline V gene encodes CDR1 SGHTA and CDR2 FQGNSA. The CDR3 is CASSLLGQQNTEAFF. The CDR3 DNA sequence: TGTGCCAGCAGCTTATTAGGACAGCAGAACACTGAAGCTTTCTTT.

There are a few counts of this clonotype. The chain combines TRBV7-2 with TRBJ1-6; the D gene is possibly TRBD1 (5 bases). The germline V and J ends were trimmed by 1 base and 6 bases, with 13 bases remaining between them. Germline V gene data show CDR1 as SGHTA and CDR2 as FQGNSA. This CDR3 is 16 amino acids long. The CDR3 region has the DNA TGTGCCAGCAGCTTAGGCCCGGGGAGGGGTAATTCACCCCTCCACTTT. It is translated as CASSLGPGRGNSPLHF.

This rearrangement joins TRBV11-2 to TRBJ2-7; the match to TRBD2 covers 7 bases. With V trimmed by 0 bases and J by 7 bases, 6 bases remained unmatched. The CDR3 runs 14 residues. Germline CDR1 and CDR2: SGHAT and FQNNGV. In nucleotides, the CDR3 is TGTGCCAGCAGCTTAGATCTAAGGCGGGGGGAGCAGTACTTC. This encodes CASSLDLRRGEQYF.

This clonotype was observed a few times. The gene calls are TRBV2 and TRBJ2-7, with unresolved D. The CDR3 runs to 14 residues. Trimming took 1 base from V and 1 from J, leaving 8 bases between them. The germline V gene encodes CDR1 SNHLY and CDR2 FYNNEI. The CDR3 sequence: CASSEVLPSYEQYF. CDR3 sequence (DNA): TGTGCCAGCAGTGAAGTCCTGCCGTCCTACGAGCAGTACTTC.

This chain links TRBV4-1 with TRBJ2-1, with 9 bases matching TRBD2. The CDR3 is 14 amino acids. J was trimmed by 6 bases and V by 3 bases; bases with no gene match: 3. The germline V gene has CDR1 MGHRA and CDR2 YSYEKL. The CDR3 loop is CASSHGLAINEQFF. The CDR3 bases are TGCGCCAGCAGCCATGGACTAGCGATCAATGAGCAGTTCTTC.

CDR3 nucleotides: TGCAGTGCTAGCTCCCGTGCAGGGTCCGTGTACGAGCAGTACTTC. As protein: CSASSRAGSVYEQYF. The chain links TRBV20-1 to TRBJ2-7, with D possibly matching TRBD1 (5 bases). The CDR3 is 15 amino acids. Trimming shortened V by 3 bases and J by 4 bases, and 19 bases separated the two germline ends. The germline gives CDR1 DFQATT, CDR2 SNEGSKA (reference sequence).

This chain links TRBV12-3 or TRBV12-4 with TRBJ2-7; 11 positions match TRBD2. V shed 5 bases, J shed 5 bases, and the junction held 5 bases outside the gene matches. This CDR3 region has 14 residues. CDR3 sequence reads: CASSPRLAGNEQYF. The CDR3 DNA reads as TGTGCCAGCAGTCCTAGACTAGCGGGGAACGAGCAGTACTTC.

This clonotype was recorded at least ten times. The rearrangement uses TRBV4-1 and TRBJ1-3, with a tentative D call TRBD1 (5 bases). CDR1 and CDR2 from the germline V gene are MGHRA and YSYEKL. V dropped 0 bases and J dropped 0 bases, with 12 bases sitting between them. The CDR3 runs 17 residues. CDR3: CASSQEKGSPSGNTIYF. The CDR3 DNA is TGCGCCAGCAGCCAAGAGAAGGGGTCACCCTCTGGAAACACCATATATTTT.

The V gene is TRBV7-2, the J gene TRBJ2-5, with D perhaps given as TRBD1 or TRBD2 (5 bases each). The CDR3 is 15 residues long. The germline CDR1 and CDR2 sequences are SGHTA and FQGNSA. V was pared by 0 bases and J by 5 bases, with 13 bases between. The CDR3: CASSLAKGRGETQYF. The CDR3 nucleotides read TGTGCCAGCAGCTTAGCGAAGGGGCGCGGGGAGACCCAGTACTTC.

This chain links TRBV20-1 with TRBJ2-3, with D possibly matching TRBD2 (7 bases). Germline assignment: CDR1 DFQATT and CDR2 SNEGSKA (reference sequence). With 4 bases removed from V and 6 bases from J, the gap between germline ends came to 17 bases. CDR3 length: 14 amino acids. The CDR3 nucleotides are TGCAGTGCTAAGGCGGGGGCAGAGTTTGATACGCAGTATTTT. Translation gives CSAKAGAEFDTQYF.

This clonotype was seen many times. The chain has TRBV12-3 or TRBV12-4 and TRBJ2-1, with 11 bases fitting TRBD2. CDR3 length: 17 residues. V trimming: 0 bases; J trimming: 0 bases; junction bases outside the gene matches: 1. This CDR3 reads CASSLATSGASYNEQFF. The CDR3 DNA reads TGTGCCAGCAGTTTAGCGACTAGCGGGGCCTCCTACAATGAGCAGTTCTTC.

This chain joins TRBV10-3 and TRBJ2-2; no clear D. This CDR3 has 13 residues. Germline V gives CDR1 ENHRY, CDR2 SYGVKD. The germline V and J ends were trimmed by 11 bases and 1 base, with 11 bases remaining between them. Here the CDR3 reads CAVSYLNTGELFF. In nucleotides, the CDR3 is TGTGCCGTCTCATACCTGAACACCGGGGAGCTGTTTTTT.

Regarding this clonotype: This may be a read error, as it is one base from a much larger clone. The chain combines TRBV7-9 with TRBJ2-1; TRBD1 matches at 10 bases. CDR1 and CDR2 from the germline V gene are SEHNR and FQNEAQ (reference sequence). The V and J ends lost 3 bases and 9 bases, in that order; junction bases with no gene match: 5. The length of the CDR3 is 14 residues. CDR3 amino acids: CASSFGTGVGEQFF. Written as DNA, the CDR3 is TGTGCCAGCAGCTTCGGGACAGGGGTGGGTGAGCAGTTCTTC.

This clonotype was picked up a small number of times. The chain combines TRBV20-1 with TRBJ2-7; no firm D call. The CDR3 spans 12 residues. The germline V and J ends were trimmed by 6 bases and 3 bases, with 12 bases remaining between them. Germline lookup yields CDR1 DFQATT and CDR2 SNEGSKA (reference sequence). CDR3 residues: CSAVLAGYEQYF. CDR3 sequence (DNA): TGCAGTGCCGTCTTGGCCGGCTACGAGCAGTACTTC.

The genes are TRBV29-1 and TRBJ2-1, with D possibly matching TRBD1 (5 bases). Trimming pared 5 bases from V and 8 bases from J, leaving 10 bases between. The length of the CDR3 is 11 residues. Germline V gene data show CDR1 as SQVTM and CDR2 as ANQGSEA. DNA for the CDR3: TGCAGCGTTCCAGGGTTCCATGAGCAGTTCTTC. This translates into CSVPGFHEQFF.

This clonotype was picked up many times. The chain employs TRBV7-9 and TRBJ2-7; D is tentatively TRBD1 or TRBD2 (6 bases each). Germline V gene sequence: CDR1 SEHNR, CDR2 FQNEAQ (reference sequence). This CDR3 is built from 14 residues. The ends were cut back, 8 bases at V and 1 base at J, with 15 bases in the middle. DNA for the CDR3: TGTGCCAGCTCTTCCCCGGGGGCGTCCTACGAGCAGTACTTC. This translates into CASSSPGASYEQYF.

The chain carries TRBV20-1 and TRBJ2-7, with D unresolved. CDR1 and CDR2 (germline): DFQATT, SNEGSKA (reference sequence). Trimming left V 1 base short and J 3 bases short, with 10 bases between. The CDR3 contains 13 residues. This chain's CDR3 is CSARAGRYYEQYF. The CDR3 nucleotides are TGCAGTGCTAGAGCCGGCAGGTACTACGAGCAGTACTTC.

The CDR3 DNA reads as TGCGCCAGCCGTCCCGCGCCCAACTATGGCTACACCTTC. It yields the protein CASRPAPNYGYTF. This sequence joins TRBV4-3 and TRBJ1-2, with no clear D. Per germline, CDR1 LGHNA and CDR2 YSLEER. Trimming removed 8 bases from V and 2 bases from J, with 12 bases in between. This CDR3 has 13 residues.

The V gene is TRBV7-3, the J gene TRBJ2-6; D not certain. There are 13 residues in the CDR3. V dropped 7 bases and J dropped 4 bases, with 8 bases sitting between them. The germline V gene has CDR1 SGHTA and CDR2 FQGTGA. The CDR3 nucleotides read TGTGCCAGCACCTACGAGGGGGCCAACGTCCTGACTTTC. Its translation: CASTYEGANVLTF.

The J gene is TRBJ2-7, the V gene TRBV7-9, with D tentatively TRBD1 (6 bases). The CDR3 covers 15 residues. Germline CDR1 and CDR2: SEHNR and FQNEAQ (reference sequence). Trimming removed 1 base from V and 3 bases from J, with 13 bases in between. The CDR3 DNA is TGTGCCAGCAGCTTAGGAGGACAGCCGTACTACGAGCAGTACTTC. Translation: CASSLGGQPYYEQYF.

This clonotype appeared once. V usage is TRBV6-1 and J usage is TRBJ2-5; D is unclear. Germline V gene sequence: CDR1 MNHNS, CDR2 SASEGT. The CDR3 has 13 residues. Trimming shortened V by 6 bases and J by 5 bases, and 13 bases separated the two germline ends. This CDR3 reads CASRPWGFETQYF. CDR3 nucleotide sequence: TGTGCCAGCAGGCCCTGGGGTTTCGAGACCCAGTACTTC.

Here the CDR3 reads CASSQAPGQGIYEQYF. The CDR3 DNA is TGTGCCAGCAGCCAAGCACCGGGACAGGGTATCTACGAGCAGTACTTC. This chain connects TRBV4-2 to TRBJ2-7; the match to TRBD1 covers 9 bases. Germline CDR1 and CDR2: LGHNA and YNFKEQ. J gave up 3 bases and V 1 base, and 7 bases lay outside the gene matches. The CDR3 runs 16 residues.

The V call is TRBV29-1, the J call TRBJ1-1; no firm D call. Trimming left V 2 bases short and J 1 base short, with 5 bases between. The germline gives CDR1 SQVTM, CDR2 ANQGSEA. The CDR3 loop spans 12 amino acids. The CDR3, as DNA: TGCAGCGTTGAAAGGACGAACACTGAAGCTTTCTTT. Its translation: CSVERTNTEAFF.

Only a few counts were recorded for this clonotype. The chain employs TRBV18 and TRBJ2-7, with D perhaps matching TRBD1 (6 bases). V lost 3 bases and J 0 bases, leaving 9 bases between the germline ends. CDR1 KGHSH and CDR2 LQKENI come from the germline V gene. The CDR3 consists of 14 residues. The CDR3: CASSPNRVSYEQYF. As DNA, the CDR3 is TGTGCCAGCTCACCTAACAGGGTCTCCTACGAGCAGTACTTC.

The chain couples TRBV2 to TRBJ2-1; perhaps TRBD1 as D (6 bases). The germline CDR1 and CDR2 sequences are SNHLY and FYNNEI. V was trimmed by 7 bases and J by 4 bases, leaving 26 bases between them. CDR3 length: 18 amino acids. For the CDR3, the DNA is TGTGCCAGCAACGCAAGGGGGTCGGAGACAATCGTTTACAATGAGCAGTTCTTC. This sequence encodes CASNARGSETIVYNEQFF. Together with reference TRBV2 and TRBJ2-1, the CDR3 gives the full variable domain: EPEVTQTPSHQVTQMGQEVILRCVPISNHLYFYWYRQILGQKVEFLVSFYNNEISEKSEIFDDQFSVERPDGSNFTLKIRSTKLEDSAMYFCASNARGSETIVYNEQFFGPGTRLTVL.

The CDR3 nucleotides are TGCGCCAGCAGCCAAGTCGAAGGGGCCGCGGGGAAAAACATTCAGTACTTC. Translating it yields CASSQVEGAAGKNIQYF. V is TRBV4-1 and J is TRBJ2-4; weak D call: TRBD2 (6 bases). V lost 1 base, J lost 4 bases, and 17 bases lay in between. The CDR3 length is 17 residues. Germline V gene sequence: CDR1 MGHRA, CDR2 YSYEKL.

The chain recombines TRBV4-3 with TRBJ2-7; D not certain. CDR3 length equals 15 residues. V lost 4 bases and J lost 2, with 15 bases in between. Germline loops: CDR1 LGHNA, CDR2 YSLEER. DNA of the CDR3: TGCGCCAGCAGCCCAGGCTGGGCGGCTGCCTACGAGCAGTACTTC. This codes for CASSPGWAAAYEQYF.

This clonotype was recorded a few times. The rearrangement links TRBV12-3 or TRBV12-4 to TRBJ2-1; either TRBD1 or TRBD2 may fit D (5 bases each). This CDR3 has 13 residues. V lost 4 bases and J 5 bases, leaving 9 bases between the germline ends. The CDR3 nucleotides are TGTGCCAGCAGTTGGGGGACCCACAATGAGCAGTTCTTC. This translates into CASSWGTHNEQFF.

This clonotype showed up just a few times. This chain links TRBV4-3 with TRBJ1-2; TRBD1 aligns across 9 bases. There are 15 residues in the CDR3. V was clipped by 6 bases and J by 4 bases; unmatched bases: 9. Germline lookup yields CDR1 LGHNA and CDR2 YSLEER. The CDR3 DNA reads TGCGCCAGCAGATCGACAGGGGGTTGCTGCTATGGCTACACCTTC. This translates into CASRSTGGCCYGYTF.

J is TRBJ1-2 and V is TRBV7-9, with 10 bases lining up with TRBD1. CDR1 is SEHNR, CDR2 FQNEAQ, per germline (reference sequence). The V gene end was trimmed by 4 bases and the J gene end by 4 bases; junction bases not matched to a gene: 12. CDR3 size: 17 residues. DNA of the CDR3: TGTGCCAGCAGCTACGAATACCGGGACAGGGGTACCTATGGCTACACCTTC. This gives the protein CASSYEYRDRGTYGYTF.